The T cell receptor (beta chain) described here comes from a study of regulatory T cells in long-lasting Graves disease. Only a few counts were recorded for this clonotype. Its target is unknown. Time point given: newly diagnosed GD, antithyroid drugs for less than 3 months. From PBMCs, RNA was extracted and then used to make the TCR library. Germline lookup yields CDR1 GTSNPN and CDR2 SVGIG (reference sequence). The length of the CDR3 is 13 residues. General study points: Lower TCR diversity was seen in persistent Graves' patients than in newly diagnosed ones. The persistent group shared roughly 2,700 public clonotypes, more than the roughly 970 shared by new patients.

To make TCR beta libraries, researchers used iRepertoire HTBI primers and Arm-PCR of CDR3 regions. TCRdb re-called the multiplex PCR reads through MiXCR, storing one row per CDR3 protein. The profile covers around 480,000 distinct CDR3 sequences, with 15% to 20% appearing a single time and 25% taken by the ten largest. These data also featured in a second study, about T cells in Graves' hyperthyroidism and ophthalmopathy. As reported in that work: Stable hyperthyroidism was told apart from ophthalmopathy by a model built on 13 V-J features.

The sequence was obtained from a woman aged 35 to 59 with Graves disease. The chain links TRBV30 to TRBJ1-5; D not resolved. This specimen consisted of peripheral blood mononuclear cells (PBMCs), obtained at new diagnosis, from a patient treated with antithyroid drugs. CDR3 sequence (DNA): TGTGCGCTGAATAAAGAGGCCAATCAGCCCCAGCATTTT. Its protein product is CALNKEANQPQHF.